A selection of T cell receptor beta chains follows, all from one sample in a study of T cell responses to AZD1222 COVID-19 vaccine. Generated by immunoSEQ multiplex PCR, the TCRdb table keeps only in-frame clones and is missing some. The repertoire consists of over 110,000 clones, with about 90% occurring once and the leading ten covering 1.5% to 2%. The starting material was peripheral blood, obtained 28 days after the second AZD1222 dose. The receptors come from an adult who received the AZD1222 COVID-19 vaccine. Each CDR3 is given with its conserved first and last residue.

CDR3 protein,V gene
CASSIEINQPQHF,TRBV19
CAWSYRDRPSSGAGYTF,TRBV30
CASSTNKGGTEAFF,TRBV18
CASSLNRYAEAFF,TRBV7-9
CASSETGWSKNIQYF,TRBV28
CASSYRGGELFF,TRBV6-5
CASSARDRGYGSSYNSPLHF,TRBV3-1/TRBV3-2
CASSQDNRFSPLHF,TRBV4-1
CASSQGGRQHGNIQYF,TRBV4-3
CASSWAGVDTQYF,TRBV11-1
CASSPPTGGAGSYNEQFF,TRBV18
CASSPTGGAALDTEAFF,TRBV5-1
CASSAPTGRGGETQYF,TRBV19
CATSRDYSNTGELFF,TRBV15
CASSSQGVKGYTF,TRBV28